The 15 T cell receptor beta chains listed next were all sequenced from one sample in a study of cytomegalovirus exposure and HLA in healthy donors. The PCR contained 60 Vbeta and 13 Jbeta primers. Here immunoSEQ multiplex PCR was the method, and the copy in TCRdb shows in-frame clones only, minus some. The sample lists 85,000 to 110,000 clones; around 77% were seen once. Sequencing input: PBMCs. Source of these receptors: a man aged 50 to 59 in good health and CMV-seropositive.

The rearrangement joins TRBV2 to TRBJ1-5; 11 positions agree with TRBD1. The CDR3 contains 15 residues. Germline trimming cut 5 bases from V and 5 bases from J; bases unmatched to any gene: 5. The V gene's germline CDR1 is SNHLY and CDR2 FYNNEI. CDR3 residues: CASSLRDRGDQPQHF. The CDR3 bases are TGTGCCAGCAGTTTACGGGACAGGGGGGATCAGCCCCAGCATTTT.

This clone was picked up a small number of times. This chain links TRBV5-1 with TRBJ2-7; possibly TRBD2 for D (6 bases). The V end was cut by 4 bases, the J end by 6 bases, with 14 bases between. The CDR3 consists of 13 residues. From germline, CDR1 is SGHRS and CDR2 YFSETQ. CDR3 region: CASSRDLDGEQYF. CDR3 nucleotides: TGCGCCAGCAGCCGGGACTTGGACGGCGAGCAGTACTTC.

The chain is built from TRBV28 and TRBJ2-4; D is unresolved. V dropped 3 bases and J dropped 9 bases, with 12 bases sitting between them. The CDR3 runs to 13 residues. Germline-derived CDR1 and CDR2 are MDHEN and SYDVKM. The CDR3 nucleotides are TGTGCCAGCAGTTTGGGCCAACCCACCATTCAGTACTTC. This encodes CASSLGQPTIQYF.

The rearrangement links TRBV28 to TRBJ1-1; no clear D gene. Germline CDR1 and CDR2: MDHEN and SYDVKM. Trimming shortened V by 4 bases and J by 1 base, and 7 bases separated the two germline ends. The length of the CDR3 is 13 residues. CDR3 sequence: CASSSGENTEAFF. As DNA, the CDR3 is TGTGCCAGCAGTTCCGGAGAGAACACTGAAGCTTTCTTT.

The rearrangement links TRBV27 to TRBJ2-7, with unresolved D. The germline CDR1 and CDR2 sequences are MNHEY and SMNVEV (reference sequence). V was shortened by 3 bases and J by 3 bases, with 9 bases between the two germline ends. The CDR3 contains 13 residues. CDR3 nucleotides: TGTGCCAGCAGTTTTCTACAGAACTACGAGCAGTACTTC. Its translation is CASSFLQNYEQYF.

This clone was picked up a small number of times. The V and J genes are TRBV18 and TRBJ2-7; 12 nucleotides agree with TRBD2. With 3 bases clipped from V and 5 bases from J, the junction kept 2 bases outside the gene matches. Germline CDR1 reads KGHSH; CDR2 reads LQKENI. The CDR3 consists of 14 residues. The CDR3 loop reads CASSPASGRDEQYF. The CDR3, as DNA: TGTGCCAGCTCACCGGCTAGCGGGAGGGACGAGCAGTACTTC.

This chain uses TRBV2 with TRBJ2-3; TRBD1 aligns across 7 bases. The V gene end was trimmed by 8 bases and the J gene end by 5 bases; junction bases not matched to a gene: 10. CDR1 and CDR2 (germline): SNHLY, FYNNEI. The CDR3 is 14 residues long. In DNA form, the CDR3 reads TGTGCCAGCCGCTCCCGACAGGGTGTAGATACGCAGTATTTT. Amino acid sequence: CASRSRQGVDTQYF.

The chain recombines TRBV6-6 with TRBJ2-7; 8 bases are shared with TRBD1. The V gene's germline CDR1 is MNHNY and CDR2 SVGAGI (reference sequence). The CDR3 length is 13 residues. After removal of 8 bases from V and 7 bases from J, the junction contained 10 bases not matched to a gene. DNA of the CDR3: TGTGCCAGCGGCCCAGGGACAGGAAGAGAGCAGTACTTC. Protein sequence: CASGPGTGREQYF.

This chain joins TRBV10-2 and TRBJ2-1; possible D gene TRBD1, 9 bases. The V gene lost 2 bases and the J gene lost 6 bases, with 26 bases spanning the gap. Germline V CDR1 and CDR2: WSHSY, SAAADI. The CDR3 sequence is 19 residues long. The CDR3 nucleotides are TGCGCCAGCAGTGAGCGGACAGGGGATGCGGGAGGACGTGGCAATGAGCAGTTCTTC. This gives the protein CASSERTGDAGGRGNEQFF.

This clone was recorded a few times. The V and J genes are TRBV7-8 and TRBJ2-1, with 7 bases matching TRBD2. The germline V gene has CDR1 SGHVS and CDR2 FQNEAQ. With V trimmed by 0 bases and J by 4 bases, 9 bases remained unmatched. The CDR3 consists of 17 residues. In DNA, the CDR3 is TGTGCCAGCAGCTTAGCGGTAAAACTAGCGTATTACAATGAGCAGTTCTTC. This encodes CASSLAVKLAYYNEQFF.

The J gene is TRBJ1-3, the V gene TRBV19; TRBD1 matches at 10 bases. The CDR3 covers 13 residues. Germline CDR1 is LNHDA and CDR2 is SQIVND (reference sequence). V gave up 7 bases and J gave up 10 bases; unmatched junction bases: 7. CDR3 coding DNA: TGTGCCAGTATAGACAGGGGGCGGCGGACCATATATTTT. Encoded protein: CASIDRGRRTIYF.

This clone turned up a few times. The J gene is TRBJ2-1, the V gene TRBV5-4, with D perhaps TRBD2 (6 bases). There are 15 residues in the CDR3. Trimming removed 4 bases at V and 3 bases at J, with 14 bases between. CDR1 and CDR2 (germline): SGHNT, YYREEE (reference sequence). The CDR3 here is CASSPGTAIYNEQFF. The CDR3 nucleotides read TGTGCCAGCAGCCCCGGGACTGCTATCTACAATGAGCAGTTCTTC.

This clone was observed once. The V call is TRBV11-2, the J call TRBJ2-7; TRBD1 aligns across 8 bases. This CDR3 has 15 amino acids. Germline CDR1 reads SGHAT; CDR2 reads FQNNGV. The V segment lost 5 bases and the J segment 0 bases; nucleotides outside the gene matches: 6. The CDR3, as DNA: TGTGCCAGCAGCCCCGGGACAGGCCCCTCCTACGAGCAGTACTTC. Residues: CASSPGTGPSYEQYF. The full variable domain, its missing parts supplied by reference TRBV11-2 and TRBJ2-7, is EAGVAQSPRYKIIEKRQSVAFWCNPISGHATLYWYQQILGQGPKLLIQFQNNGVVDDSQLPKDRFSAERLKGVDSTLKIQPAKLEDSAVYLCASSPGTGPSYEQYFGPGTRLTVT.

Written as DNA, the CDR3 is TGTGCCAGCAGTGAAGGGGGAAGGGGCGCCGGGGAGCTGTTTTTT. Residues: CASSEGGRGAGELFF. This chain connects TRBV2 to TRBJ2-2, with a possible D match to TRBD1 (5 bases). CDR1 is SNHLY, CDR2 FYNNEI, per germline. The CDR3 contains 15 residues. Trimming shortened V by 1 base and J by 6 bases, and 12 bases separated the two germline ends.

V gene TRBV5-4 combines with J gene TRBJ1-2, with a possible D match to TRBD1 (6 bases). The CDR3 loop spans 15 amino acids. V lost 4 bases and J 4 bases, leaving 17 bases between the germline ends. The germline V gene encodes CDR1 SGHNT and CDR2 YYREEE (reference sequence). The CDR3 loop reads CASSLEGGVVYGYTF. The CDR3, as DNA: TGTGCCAGCAGCCTGGAGGGGGGGGTGGTCTATGGCTACACCTTC.